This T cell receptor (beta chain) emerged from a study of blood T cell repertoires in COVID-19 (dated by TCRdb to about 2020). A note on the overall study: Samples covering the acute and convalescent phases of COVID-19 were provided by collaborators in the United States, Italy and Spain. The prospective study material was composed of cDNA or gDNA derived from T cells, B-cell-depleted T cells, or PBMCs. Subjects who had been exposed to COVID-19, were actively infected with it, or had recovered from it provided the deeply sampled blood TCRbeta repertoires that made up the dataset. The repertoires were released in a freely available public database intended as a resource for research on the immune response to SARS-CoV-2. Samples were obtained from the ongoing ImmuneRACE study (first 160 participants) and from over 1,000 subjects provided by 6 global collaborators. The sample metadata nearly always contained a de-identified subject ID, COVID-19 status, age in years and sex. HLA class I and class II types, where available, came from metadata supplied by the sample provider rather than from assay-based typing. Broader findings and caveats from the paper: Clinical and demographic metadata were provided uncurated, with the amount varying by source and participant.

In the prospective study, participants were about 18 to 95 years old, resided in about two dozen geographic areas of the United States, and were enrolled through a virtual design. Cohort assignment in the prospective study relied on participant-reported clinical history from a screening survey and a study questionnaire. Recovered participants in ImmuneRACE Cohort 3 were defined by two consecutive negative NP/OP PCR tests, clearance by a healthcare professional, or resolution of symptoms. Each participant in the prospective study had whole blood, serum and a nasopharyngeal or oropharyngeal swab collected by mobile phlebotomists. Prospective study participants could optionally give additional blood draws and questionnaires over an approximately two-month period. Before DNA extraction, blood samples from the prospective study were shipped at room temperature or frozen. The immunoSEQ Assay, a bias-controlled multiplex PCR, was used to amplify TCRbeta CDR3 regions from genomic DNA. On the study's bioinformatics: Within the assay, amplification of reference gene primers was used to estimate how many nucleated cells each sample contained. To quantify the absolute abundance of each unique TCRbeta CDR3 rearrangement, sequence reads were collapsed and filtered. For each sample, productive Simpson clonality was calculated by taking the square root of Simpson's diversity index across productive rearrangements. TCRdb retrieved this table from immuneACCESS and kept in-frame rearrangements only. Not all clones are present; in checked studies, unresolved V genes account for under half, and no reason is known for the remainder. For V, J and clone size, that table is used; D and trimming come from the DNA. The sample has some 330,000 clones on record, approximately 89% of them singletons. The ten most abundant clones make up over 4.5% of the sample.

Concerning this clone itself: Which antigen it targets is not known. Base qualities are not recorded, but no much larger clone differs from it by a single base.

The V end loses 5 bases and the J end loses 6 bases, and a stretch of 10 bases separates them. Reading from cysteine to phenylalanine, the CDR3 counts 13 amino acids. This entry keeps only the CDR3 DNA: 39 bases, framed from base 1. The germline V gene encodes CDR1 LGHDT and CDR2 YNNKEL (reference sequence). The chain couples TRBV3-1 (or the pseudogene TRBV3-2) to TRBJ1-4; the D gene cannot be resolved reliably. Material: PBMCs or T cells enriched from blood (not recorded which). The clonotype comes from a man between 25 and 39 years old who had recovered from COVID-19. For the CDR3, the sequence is CASSEGLHEKLFF. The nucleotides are TGTGCCAGCAGCGAGGGCTTGCATGAAAAACTGTTTTTT.